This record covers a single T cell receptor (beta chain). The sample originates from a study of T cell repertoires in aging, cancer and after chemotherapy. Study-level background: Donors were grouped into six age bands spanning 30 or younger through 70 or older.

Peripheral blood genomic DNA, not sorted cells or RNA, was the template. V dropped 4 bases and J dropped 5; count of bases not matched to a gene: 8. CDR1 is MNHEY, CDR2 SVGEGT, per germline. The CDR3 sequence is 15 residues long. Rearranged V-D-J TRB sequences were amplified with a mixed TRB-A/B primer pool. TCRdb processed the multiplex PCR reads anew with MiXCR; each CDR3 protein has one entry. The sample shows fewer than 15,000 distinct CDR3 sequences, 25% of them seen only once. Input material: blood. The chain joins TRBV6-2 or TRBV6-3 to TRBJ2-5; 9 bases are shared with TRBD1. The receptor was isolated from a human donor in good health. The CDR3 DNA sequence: TGTGCCAGCAGTTTCGGGACAGGGATAAGGGAGACCCAGTACTTC. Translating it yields CASSFGTGIRETQYF.